Sequencing of this T cell receptor beta chain was carried out in a study of T cells in localized non-small cell lung cancer. General study points: For the top 100 tumor clones, a median about 60 also appeared in adjacent lung.

CDR1 and CDR2 from the germline V gene are MGHRA and YSYEKL. This CDR3 has 15 residues. Trimming took off 1 base at V and 3 bases at J, with 11 bases between the two ends. Some clones are missing from TCRdb's copy, which holds only in-frame ones; the method was immunoSEQ multiplex PCR. The sample shows fewer than 12,000 clones, about 80% of them seen only once. Concerning this clone: Its matching antigen is unknown.

The clonotype originates from an older male donor with stage I lung adenocarcinoma. The specimen comprised peripheral blood, sampled before any cancer treatment. This chain links TRBV4-1 with TRBJ2-3, with a weak D call TRBD1 (5 bases). The CDR3 sequence is CASSQGDRETDTQYF. CDR3 bases: TGCGCCAGCAGCCAAGGCGACAGAGAAACAGATACGCAGTATTTT.